Following are 26 T cell receptor beta chains from one sample sequenced in a study of blood T cell repertoires in COVID-19. The table came from immunoSEQ multiplex PCR; TCRdb's copy has only in-frame clones and leaves some out. In the table there are a few hundred thousand clones, 65% to 90% of which are singletons. Sequencing was performed on PBMCs or T cells enriched from blood (not recorded which). The receptors were gathered from a woman aged 40 to 49 with acute COVID-19.

The gene calls are TRBV11-2 and TRBJ2-1, with a tentative D call TRBD2 (5 bases). Trimming shortened V by 2 bases and J by 4 bases, and 21 bases separated the two germline ends. This CDR3 is built from 18 residues. Germline V gene sequence: CDR1 SGHAT, CDR2 FQNNGV. CDR3 protein: CASSLQSLGLGAYNEQFF. In DNA, the CDR3 is TGTGCCAGCAGCTTACAATCACTAGGACTCGGAGCTTACAATGAGCAGTTCTTC.

This clone was detected only once. This chain joins TRBV19 and TRBJ1-2; 8 bases are a match to TRBD1. CDR1 LNHDA and CDR2 SQIVND come from the germline V gene (reference sequence). The trim removed 7 bases at V and 4 bases at J, leaving 5 bases unmatched. This CDR3 contains 13 residues. The CDR3 DNA is TGTGCCAGTAAGGGGACAGGCCCCTATGGCTACACCTTC. As protein: CASKGTGPYGYTF.

This chain connects TRBV7-9 to TRBJ1-2; 10 nucleotides match TRBD1. V shed 5 bases and J 10 bases; nucleotides not matched to a gene: 4. The CDR3 is 12 amino acids. Germline lookup yields CDR1 SEHNR and CDR2 FQNEAQ (reference sequence). The CDR3 DNA reads TGTGCCAGCAGCCTAGGACAGGGGGACTACACCTTC. Encoded protein: CASSLGQGDYTF.

The chain recombines TRBV6-5 with TRBJ2-5; possibly TRBD2 for D (6 bases). The V end lost 2 bases, the J end lost 0 bases, and 10 bases lay between the germline ends. The length of the CDR3 is 15 residues. Germline CDR1 MNHEY, CDR2 SVGAGI. CDR3 sequence: CASSYRGWDQETQYF. In DNA, the CDR3 is TGTGCCAGCAGTTACCGGGGGTGGGACCAAGAGACCCAGTACTTC.

The J gene is TRBJ1-3, the V gene TRBV5-1; no reliable D call. From germline, CDR1 is SGHRS and CDR2 YFSETQ. This CDR3 comprises 12 residues. Trimming cost V 4 bases and J 8 bases, with 10 bases left between them. The CDR3: CASSPFLDTIYF. CDR3 coding DNA: TGCGCCAGCAGCCCCTTTTTAGACACCATATATTTT.

This chain connects TRBV9 to TRBJ1-1; TRBD1 agrees at 10 bases. The V and J ends lost 0 bases and 5 bases, in that order; junction bases with no gene match: 7. Germline V CDR1 and CDR2: SGDLS, YYNGEE. This CDR3 region has 16 residues. The chain's CDR3 is CASSVGQGALGTEAFF. The CDR3 bases are TGTGCCAGCAGCGTAGGACAGGGGGCGCTTGGGACTGAAGCTTTCTTT.

The rearrangement uses TRBV4-1 and TRBJ2-2, with 9 bases fitting TRBD2. CDR1 and CDR2 (germline): MGHRA, YSYEKL. The CDR3 loop spans 15 amino acids. After removal of 3 bases from V and 8 bases from J, the junction contained 7 bases not matched to a gene. This chain's CDR3 is CASSQGEREVGELFF. In nucleotides, the CDR3 is TGCGCCAGCAGCCAGGGCGAGCGGGAGGTAGGGGAGCTGTTTTTT.

This chain uses TRBV18 with TRBJ1-1; maybe TRBD1 (6 bases). This CDR3 has 15 amino acids. Trimming removed 3 bases at V and 4 bases at J, with 15 bases between. Germline CDR1 reads KGHSH; CDR2 reads LQKENI. The DNA of the CDR3 is TGTGCCAGCTCACCCGCAGGGGAGGGGGGCACTGAAGCTTTCTTT. Translated: CASSPAGEGGTEAFF.

The chain carries TRBV19 and TRBJ2-1; 8 bases line up with TRBD2. The CDR3 has 15 amino acids. Per the germline V gene, CDR1 is LNHDA and CDR2 is SQIVND (reference sequence). V dropped 8 bases and J dropped 2; count of bases not matched to a gene: 8. This chain's CDR3 is CASRSGEQTYNEQFF. The CDR3 DNA reads as TGTGCCAGTCGTAGCGGGGAGCAAACCTACAATGAGCAGTTCTTC.

The table lists this clone with a count of one. J is TRBJ2-3 and V is TRBV28, with D perhaps TRBD2 (5 bases). Germline-derived CDR1 and CDR2 are MDHEN and SYDVKM. V was trimmed by 7 bases and J by 9 bases, leaving 20 bases between them. The CDR3 consists of 14 residues. The CDR3 DNA is TGTGCCAGCAATACCAGTCCCGGACTGGGGACGCAGTATTTT. Its protein product is CASNTSPGLGTQYF. Using reference TRBV28 and TRBJ2-3 for the parts outside the CDR3, the full variable domain is DVKVTQSSRYLVKRTGEKVFLECVQDMDHENMFWYRQDPGLGLRLIYFSYDVKMKEKGDIPEGYSVSREKKERFSLILESASTNQTSMYLCASNTSPGLGTQYFGPGTRLTVL.

This sequence joins TRBV5-1 and TRBJ2-1; D is possibly TRBD2 (5 bases). The CDR3 runs 15 residues. Trimming removed 4 bases from V and 0 bases from J, with 11 bases in between. Per the germline V gene, CDR1 is SGHRS and CDR2 is YFSETQ. The CDR3 nucleotides read TGCGCCAGCAGCCCCTGGCTAGCCTCCTACAATGAGCAGTTCTTC. Its translation: CASSPWLASYNEQFF.

The chain recombines TRBV2 with TRBJ2-1, with 11 bases matching TRBD2. With V trimmed by 6 bases and J by 10 bases, 8 bases remained unmatched. This CDR3 has 14 amino acids. The germline V gene encodes CDR1 SNHLY and CDR2 FYNNEI. CDR3 nucleotides: TGTGCCAGCAGGCTCGGACTAGCGGGTTACGAGCAGTTCTTC. This gives the protein CASRLGLAGYEQFF.

V and J are TRBV14 and TRBJ1-2; D is undetermined. Trimming took off 0 bases at V and 5 bases at J, with 7 bases between the two ends. This CDR3 is 13 amino acids long. CDR1 is SGHDN, CDR2 FVKESK, per germline. CDR3 in amino acids: CASSQDREYGYTF. DNA of the CDR3: TGTGCCAGCAGCCAAGATAGAGAGTATGGCTACACCTTC.

The rearrangement uses TRBV6-1 and TRBJ2-1; D possibly corresponds to TRBD2 (5 bases). The CDR3 extends over 17 amino acids. Germline lookup yields CDR1 MNHNS and CDR2 SASEGT. V lost 3 bases, J lost 3 bases, and 18 bases lay in between. CDR3 sequence reads: CASSDLADWLRYNEQFF. CDR3 DNA sequence: TGTGCCAGCAGTGACCTCGCGGACTGGCTACGCTACAATGAGCAGTTCTTC.

Ten or more counts support this clone. The genes are TRBV4-2 and TRBJ2-1; 11 bases fit TRBD2. Germline V lookup: CDR1 LGHNA, CDR2 YNFKEQ. The trim removed 1 base at V and 4 bases at J, leaving 12 bases unmatched. This CDR3 region has 19 residues. Here the CDR3 DNA reads TGTGCCAGCAGCCAAGGAACTAGCGGGAGCCCCTCGAAGTACAATGAGCAGTTCTTC. This gives the protein CASSQGTSGSPSKYNEQFF.

The J gene is TRBJ1-2, the V gene TRBV9, with 8 nucleotides matching TRBD1. Germline CDR1 reads SGDLS; CDR2 reads YYNGEE. Unmatched junction bases numbered 22, after V lost 4 bases and J lost 2 bases. The CDR3 totals 20 residues. CDR3 bases: TGTGCCAGCAGCCTCACCCCGGGGGCAGGGGGCGCGGGTTACAACTATGGCTACACCTTC. It specifies CASSLTPGAGGAGYNYGYTF.

This clone was detected only a few times. Other DNA sequences in this specimen translate into the identical CDR3. This sequence joins TRBV6-5 and TRBJ1-1; possibly TRBD1 for D (5 bases). This CDR3 has 14 residues. V lost 8 bases, J lost 1 base, and 14 bases lay in between. CDR1 and CDR2 from the germline V gene are MNHEY and SVGAGI. As DNA, the CDR3 is TGTGCCAGCTCTTATCTGCAGGGGAACACTGAAGCTTTCTTT. It yields the protein CASSYLQGNTEAFF.

The sample holds one count of this clone. V usage is TRBV29-1 and J usage is TRBJ1-1; TRBD1 matches 8 bases. Losses at the gene ends were 3 bases for V and 6 bases for J; bases not matched to a gene: 9. The CDR3 runs to 14 residues. CDR1 and CDR2 from the germline V gene are SQVTM and ANQGSEA. Here the CDR3 DNA reads TGCAGCGTTGAGTACAACAGGGGGGTTCCTGAAGCTTTCTTT. Residues: CSVEYNRGVPEAFF. The variable domain in full, with the rest retrieved from reference TRBV29-1 and TRBJ1-1, is SAVISQKPSRDICQRGTSLTIQCQVDSQVTMMFWYRQQPGQSLTLIATANQGSEATYESGFVIDKFPISRPNLTFSTLTVSNMSPEDSSIYLCSVEYNRGVPEAFFGQGTRLTVV.

The chain combines TRBV7-9 with TRBJ1-1; D is undetermined. Between the trimmed V and J ends, which lost 2 bases and 0 bases, there was a span of 7 bases. The CDR3 is 14 amino acids. Germline loops: CDR1 SEHNR, CDR2 FQNEAQ (reference sequence). The DNA of the CDR3 is TGTGCCAGCAGCTTACGGTTTATGAACACTGAAGCTTTCTTT. It encodes CASSLRFMNTEAFF.

The chain couples TRBV13 to TRBJ1-4, with TRBD1 matching 9 bases. The CDR3 has 15 residues. Looked up from germline, CDR1 is PRHDT and CDR2 is FYEKMQ (reference sequence). V shed 5 bases, J shed 3 bases, and the junction held 4 bases outside the gene matches. CDR3 in amino acids: CASSPGTGPNEKLFF. Written as DNA, the CDR3 is TGTGCCAGCAGCCCCGGGACAGGGCCTAATGAAAAACTGTTTTTT. Complete variable domain (other parts from reference TRBV13 and TRBJ1-4): AAGVIQSPRHLIKEKRETATLKCYPIPRHDTVYWYQQGPGQDPQFLISFYEKMQSDKGSIPDRFSAQQFSDYHSELNMSSLELGDSALYFCASSPGTGPNEKLFFGSGTQLSVL.

The rearrangement joins TRBV6-5 to TRBJ2-7; 9 bases match TRBD1. Trimming cost V 0 bases and J 2 bases; bases outside gene matches: 5. Germline V gene lookup returns CDR1 MNHEY and CDR2 SVGAGI. This CDR3 has 16 amino acids. The CDR3 bases are TGTGCCAGCAGTTACTCGTCCGGGACAGGGACCTACGAGCAGTACTTC. The encoded protein is CASSYSSGTGTYEQYF.

This clone came up a few times. V and J are TRBV4-3 and TRBJ2-5, with D tentatively TRBD2 (5 bases). CDR3 size: 17 residues. Trimming took 0 bases from V and 0 from J, leaving 14 bases between them. CDR1 is LGHNA and CDR2 is YSLEER in the germline V gene. The CDR3 protein is CASSQEVAGLYQETQYF. CDR3 DNA: TGCGCCAGCAGCCAAGAAGTTGCGGGTTTGTACCAAGAGACCCAGTACTTC.

This chain joins TRBV4-2 and TRBJ2-3, with TRBD2 identical over 12 bases. The V and J ends lost 1 base and 4 bases, in that order; junction bases with no gene match: 6. The CDR3 extends over 17 amino acids. Germline V CDR1 and CDR2: LGHNA, YNFKEQ. The CDR3 sequence is CASSQGLRLAGADTQYF. The CDR3 nucleotides read TGTGCCAGCAGCCAAGGACTCCGACTAGCGGGAGCAGATACGCAGTATTTT.

In this sample, this clone turned up a few times. This chain uses TRBV11-3 with TRBJ2-1, with D perhaps TRBD2 (6 bases). Between the trimmed V and J ends, which lost 5 bases and 4 bases, there was a span of 12 bases. The CDR3 has 14 amino acids. Germline V CDR1 and CDR2: SGHNT, YENEEA. CDR3 nucleotide sequence: TGTGCCAGCAGCACTGTTGGGACTTACAATGAGCAGTTCTTC. It yields the protein CASSTVGTYNEQFF. Filled out from reference TRBV11-3 and TRBJ2-1, the complete variable domain reads EAGVVQSPRYKIIEKKQPVAFWCNPISGHNTLYWYLQNLGQGPELLIRYENEEAVDDSQLPKDRFSAERLKGVDSTLKIQPAELGDSAVYLCASSTVGTYNEQFFGPGTRLTVL.

The V and J genes are TRBV18 and TRBJ2-6; TRBD1 is a possible D gene (6 bases). Looked up from germline, CDR1 is KGHSH and CDR2 is LQKENI. V was shortened by 1 base and J by 2 bases, with 12 bases between the two germline ends. CDR3 length equals 17 residues. This CDR3 reads CASSPQQGSAGANVLTF. The CDR3 DNA reads as TGTGCCAGCTCACCACAACAGGGATCTGCTGGGGCCAACGTCCTGACTTTC.

This chain connects TRBV4-1 to TRBJ2-1; 10 bases are a match to TRBD2. V shed 0 bases, J shed 5 bases, and the junction held 16 bases outside the gene matches. Germline V gene lookup returns CDR1 MGHRA and CDR2 YSYEKL. There are 20 residues in the CDR3. The CDR3 spells CASSQERASGGWRFDNEQFF. The CDR3 bases are TGCGCCAGCAGCCAAGAAAGGGCTAGCGGGGGTTGGAGGTTTGACAATGAGCAGTTCTTC.